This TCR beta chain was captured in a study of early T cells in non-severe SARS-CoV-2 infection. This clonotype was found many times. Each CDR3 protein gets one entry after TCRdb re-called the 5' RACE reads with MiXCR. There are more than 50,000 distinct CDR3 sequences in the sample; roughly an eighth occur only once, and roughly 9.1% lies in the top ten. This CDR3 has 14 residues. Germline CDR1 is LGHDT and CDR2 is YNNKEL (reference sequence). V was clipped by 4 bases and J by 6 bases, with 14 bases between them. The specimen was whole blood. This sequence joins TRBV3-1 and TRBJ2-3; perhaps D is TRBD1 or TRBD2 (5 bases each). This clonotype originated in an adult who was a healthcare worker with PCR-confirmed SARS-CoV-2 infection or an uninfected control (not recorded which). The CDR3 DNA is TGTGCCAGCAGCCCCCACCGGTGGGGGGATACGCAGTATTTT. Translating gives CASSPHRWGDTQYF.